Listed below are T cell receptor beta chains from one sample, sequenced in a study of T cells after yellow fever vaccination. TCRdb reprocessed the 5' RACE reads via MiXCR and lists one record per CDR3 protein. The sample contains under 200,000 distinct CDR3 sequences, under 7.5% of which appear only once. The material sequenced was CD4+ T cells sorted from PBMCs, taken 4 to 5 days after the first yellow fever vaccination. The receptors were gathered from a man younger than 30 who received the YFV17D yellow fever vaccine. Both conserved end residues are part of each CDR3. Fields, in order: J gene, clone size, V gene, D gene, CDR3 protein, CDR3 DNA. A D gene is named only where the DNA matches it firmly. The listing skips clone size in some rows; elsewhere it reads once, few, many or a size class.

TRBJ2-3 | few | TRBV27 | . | CASSPLGIFTDTQYF | TGTGCCAGCAGTCCCTTAGGGATATTTACAGATACGCAGTATTTT
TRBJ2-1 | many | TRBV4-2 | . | CASSLVVGSRYGEQFF | TGTGCCAGCAGCCTTGTGGTGGGGAGTCGGTACGGTGAGCAGTTCTTC
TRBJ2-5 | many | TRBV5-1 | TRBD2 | CASSLSVDSGPEETQYF | TGCGCCAGCAGCTTGAGTGTTGATAGCGGGCCTGAAGAGACCCAGTACTTC
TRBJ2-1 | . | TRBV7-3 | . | CASSFVGGGSNNEQFF | TGTGCCAGCAGTTTCGTGGGCGGGGGCTCCAACAATGAGCAGTTCTTC
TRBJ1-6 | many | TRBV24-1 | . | CASQPPVTAPLHF | TGTGCCAGCCAACCTCCTGTGACAGCACCCCTCCACTTT
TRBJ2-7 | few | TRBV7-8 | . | CASSLYSWGSNSYEQYF | TGTGCCAGCAGCTTATACAGTTGGGGTTCTAACTCCTACGAGCAGTACTTC
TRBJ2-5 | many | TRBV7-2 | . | CASSLDRETQYF | TGTGCCAGCAGCCTCGACAGAGAGACCCAGTACTTC
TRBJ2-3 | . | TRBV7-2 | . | CASSLPGNTQYF | TGTGCCAGCAGCTTGCCCGGGAATACGCAGTATTTT
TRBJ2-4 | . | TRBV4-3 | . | CASSQGRVGNIQYF | TGCGCCAGCAGCCAAGGTCGGGTGGGAAACATTCAGTACTTC
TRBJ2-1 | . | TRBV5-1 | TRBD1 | CASSLATGGLNNEQFF | TGCGCCAGCAGCTTGGCGACAGGGGGCTTAAACAATGAGCAGTTCTTC
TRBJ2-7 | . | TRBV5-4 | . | CASSGSGEQYF | TGTGCCAGCAGCGGGTCAGGGGAGCAGTACTTC
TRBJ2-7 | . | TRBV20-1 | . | CSAGQDTYEQYF | TGCAGTGCTGGGCAAGACACCTACGAGCAGTACTTC
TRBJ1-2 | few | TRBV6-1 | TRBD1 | CASGPTGGFYGYTF | TGTGCCAGCGGCCCCACAGGGGGCTTCTATGGCTACACCTTC
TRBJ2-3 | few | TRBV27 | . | CASRQGWGMTQYF | TGTGCCAGCAGACAGGGATGGGGGATGACGCAGTATTTT
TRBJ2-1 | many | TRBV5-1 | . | CASSLGHESNEQFF | TGCGCCAGCAGCTTGGGACACGAGAGCAATGAGCAGTTCTTC
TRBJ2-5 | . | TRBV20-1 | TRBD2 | CSASKLAGANQETQYF | TGCAGTGCTAGCAAACTAGCGGGGGCCAACCAAGAGACCCAGTACTTC
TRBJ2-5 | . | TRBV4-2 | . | CAISQETTYTQETQYF | TGTGCCATCAGCCAAGAGACTACCTACACCCAAGAGACCCAGTACTTC
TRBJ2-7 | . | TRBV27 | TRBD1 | CASSPRGTGVTYEQYF | TGTGCCAGCAGCCCCCGCGGGACAGGGGTCACCTACGAGCAGTACTTC
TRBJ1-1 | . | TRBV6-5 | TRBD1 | CASSYGNRGWDTEAFF | TGTGCCAGCAGTTACGGTAACAGGGGATGGGACACTGAAGCTTTCTTT
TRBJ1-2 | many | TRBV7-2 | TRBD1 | CASSPRDSVLYGYTF | TGTGCCAGCAGCCCGCGGGACAGTGTTCTCTATGGCTACACCTTC
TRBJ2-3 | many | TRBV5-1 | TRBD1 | CASRPGQSTDTQYF | TGCGCCAGCAGACCGGGACAGAGCACAGATACGCAGTATTTT
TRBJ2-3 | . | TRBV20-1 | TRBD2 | CSAPPGLATDTQYF | TGCAGTGCTCCCCCTGGACTAGCCACAGATACGCAGTATTTT
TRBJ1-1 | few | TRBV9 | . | CASNSMGAGSLNTEAFF | TGTGCCAGCAACAGTATGGGAGCCGGGAGCTTGAACACTGAAGCTTTCTTT
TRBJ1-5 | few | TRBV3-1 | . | CASSQEGGNQPQHF | TGTGCCAGCAGCCAAGAGGGGGGAAATCAGCCCCAGCATTTT
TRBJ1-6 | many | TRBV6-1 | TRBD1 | CATRQGEAYNSPLHF | TGTGCCACCCGACAGGGGGAGGCCTATAATTCACCCCTCCACTTT
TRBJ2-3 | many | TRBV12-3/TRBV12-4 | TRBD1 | CASRPGQGPTDTQYF | TGTGCCAGCAGACCTGGACAGGGCCCTACAGATACGCAGTATTTT
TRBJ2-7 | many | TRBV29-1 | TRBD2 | CSVVRPSGGEQYF | TGCAGCGTTGTCAGACCTAGCGGAGGCGAGCAGTACTTC
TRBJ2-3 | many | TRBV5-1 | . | CASSLGTVAPDTQYF | TGCGCCAGCAGCTTGGGGACCGTTGCTCCAGATACGCAGTATTTT
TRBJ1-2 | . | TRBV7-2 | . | CASSFEGNYGYTF | TGTGCCAGCAGCTTTGAGGGCAACTATGGCTACACCTTC
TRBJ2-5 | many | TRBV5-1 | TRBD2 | CASSLGSPSGQETQYF | TGCGCCAGCAGCTTAGGTTCCCCTAGCGGACAAGAGACCCAGTACTTC
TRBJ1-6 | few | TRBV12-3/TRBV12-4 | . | CASSSGNGGNSPLHF | TGTGCCAGCAGTTCCGGAAACGGCGGTAATTCACCCCTCCACTTT
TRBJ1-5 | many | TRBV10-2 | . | CASSDQGMRQPQHF | TGCGCCAGCAGCGATCAGGGGATGCGGCAGCCCCAGCATTTT
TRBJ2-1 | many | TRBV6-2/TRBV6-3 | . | CASSPSRAPPYNEQFF | TGTGCCAGCAGTCCCTCGAGGGCACCCCCCTACAATGAGCAGTTCTTC
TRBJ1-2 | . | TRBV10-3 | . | CAIRQGNYGYTF | TGTGCCATCCGGCAGGGAAACTATGGCTACACCTTC
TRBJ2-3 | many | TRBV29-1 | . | CSVEDGHLTDTQYF | TGCAGCGTTGAAGATGGGCACCTCACAGATACGCAGTATTTT
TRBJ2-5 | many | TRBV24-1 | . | CATSDGGRRTPERQETQYF | TGTGCCACCAGTGATGGGGGTCGAAGGACACCGGAACGCCAAGAGACCCAGTACTTC
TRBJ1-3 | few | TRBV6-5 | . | CASQGGNTIYF | TGTGCCAGCCAGGGGGGAAACACCATATATTTT
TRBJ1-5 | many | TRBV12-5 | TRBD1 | CASHGGGTQPQHF | TGTGCTAGTCACGGAGGGGGCACCCAGCCCCAGCATTTT
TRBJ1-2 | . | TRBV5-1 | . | CASSLVGLSGYTF | TGCGCCAGCAGCTTGGTAGGGCTCAGCGGCTACACCTTC
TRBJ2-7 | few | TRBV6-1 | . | CASSLRGRTYSYEQYF | TGTGCCAGCAGTCTTAGGGGGAGGACTTACTCCTACGAGCAGTACTTC
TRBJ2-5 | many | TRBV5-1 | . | CASSRASLAVETQYF | TGCGCCAGCAGCCGGGCTAGCCTTGCTGTAGAGACCCAGTACTTC
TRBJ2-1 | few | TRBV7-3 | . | CASSLQPGDNEQFF | TGTGCCAGCAGCTTACAGCCCGGGGACAATGAGCAGTTCTTC
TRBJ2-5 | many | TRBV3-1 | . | CASSQDGTGGWETQYF | TGTGCCAGCAGCCAAGACGGGACCGGCGGGTGGGAGACCCAGTACTTC
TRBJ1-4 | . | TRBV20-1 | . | CSARAVQGRYEKLFF | TGCAGTGCTAGAGCGGTACAGGGTCGCTATGAAAAACTGTTTTTT
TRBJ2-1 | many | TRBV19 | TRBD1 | CASSLNRGAVFF | TGTGCCAGTAGTCTAAACAGGGGCGCCGTCTTCTTC
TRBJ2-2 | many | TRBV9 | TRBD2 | CASSVGGGFGSRELFF | TGTGCCAGCAGCGTAGGCGGGGGGTTCGGGTCGCGGGAGCTGTTTTTT
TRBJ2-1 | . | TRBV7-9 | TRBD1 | CASGSGGSYNEQFF | TGTGCCAGCGGATCAGGGGGCTCCTACAATGAGCAGTTCTTC
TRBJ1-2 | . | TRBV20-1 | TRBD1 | CSAPGQGAPGYGYTF | TGCAGTGCCCCGGGACAGGGGGCCCCTGGCTATGGCTACACCTTC
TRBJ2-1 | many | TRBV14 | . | CASSQDLQYYNEQFF | TGTGCCAGCAGCCAAGATCTCCAGTACTACAATGAGCAGTTCTTC
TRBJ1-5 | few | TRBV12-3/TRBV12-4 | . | CASSLSFAGNQPQHF | TGTGCCAGCAGTTTAAGTTTCGCGGGCAATCAGCCCCAGCATTTT